What follows are 26 T cell receptor beta chains derived from one specimen sequenced in a study of blood T cell repertoires in COVID-19. The protocol was immunoSEQ multiplex PCR, while the TCRdb copy is restricted to in-frame clones and leaves out a portion. Of approximately 190,000 clones in the sample, over 80% were seen once. The sequenced material came from peripheral blood. These receptors were obtained from a woman in her 40s with acute or convalescent COVID-19.

This chain uses TRBV7-8 with TRBJ1-1, with 12 bases aligning to TRBD1. This CDR3 is 17 amino acids long. J was trimmed by 2 bases and V by 5 bases; bases with no gene match: 9. The germline gives CDR1 SGHVS, CDR2 FQNEAQ. In DNA, the CDR3 is TGTGCCAGCAGCCCCTGGGGACAGGGGGCTCCCAACACTGAAGCTTTCTTT. Translating gives CASSPWGQGAPNTEAFF. The entire variable domain, with the rest obtained from reference TRBV7-8 and TRBJ1-1, is as follows: GAGVSQSPRYKVAKRGQDVALRCDPISGHVSLFWYQQALGQGPEFLTYFQNEAQLDKSGLPSDRFFAERPEGSVSTLKIQRTQQEDSAVYLCASSPWGQGAPNTEAFFGQGTRLTVV.

This rearrangement joins TRBV7-3 to TRBJ2-7; TRBD1 might be the D (6 bases). This CDR3 is 13 amino acids long. Trimming took 6 bases from V and 7 from J, leaving 16 bases between them. The germline V gene encodes CDR1 SGHTA and CDR2 FQGTGA. Written as DNA, the CDR3 is TGTGCCAGCAGGCCAAAGGCAGGGGATGAGCAGTACTTC. This encodes CASRPKAGDEQYF.

The V and J genes are TRBV6-5 and TRBJ2-1; D remains unclear. The CDR3 has 13 residues. Germline V CDR1 and CDR2: MNHEY, SVGAGI. V shed 2 bases and J shed 4 bases, with 6 bases lying between them. CDR3 in DNA: TGTGCCAGCAGTTACGGGCCGTACAATGAGCAGTTCTTC. Its protein is CASSYGPYNEQFF.

The V call is TRBV3-1 (or the pseudogene TRBV3-2), the J call TRBJ2-7, with 7 bases fitting TRBD1. The CDR3 totals 15 residues. After removal of 5 bases from V and 2 bases from J, the junction contained 9 bases not matched to a gene. Germline lookup yields CDR1 LGHDT and CDR2 YNNKEL (reference sequence). The CDR3 protein is CASSGIEQGAYEQYF. CDR3 bases: TGTGCCAGCAGCGGGATAGAGCAGGGGGCCTACGAGCAGTACTTC.

This clone is a singleton in its sample. J is TRBJ1-1 and V is TRBV30, with 9 positions matching TRBD1. V shed 0 bases, J shed 6 bases, and the junction held 11 bases outside the gene matches. From germline, CDR1 is GTSNPN and CDR2 SVGIG (reference sequence). The CDR3 runs to 16 residues. CDR3 amino acids: CAWSVGTGILVPEAFF. The CDR3 nucleotides are TGTGCCTGGAGTGTAGGGACAGGGATCTTAGTCCCTGAAGCTTTCTTT.

The chain employs TRBV6-2 or TRBV6-3 and TRBJ1-2; D might be TRBD1 (5 bases). This CDR3 spans 17 amino acids. Germline V gene sequence: CDR1 MNHEY, CDR2 SVGEGT. Deletions cut 6 bases from V and 4 bases from J, with 24 bases between. The CDR3 spells CASSLGVPRGLVYGYTF. The CDR3 DNA reads as TGTGCCAGCAGCCTAGGGGTTCCTCGCGGATTGGTCTATGGCTACACCTTC.

The V gene is TRBV28, the J gene TRBJ1-2, with D unclear. The V gene's germline CDR1 is MDHEN and CDR2 SYDVKM. This CDR3 spans 13 amino acids. The V end lost 7 bases, the J end lost 2 bases, and 11 bases lay between the germline ends. This CDR3 reads CASTLLPNYGYTF. Written as DNA, the CDR3 is TGTGCCAGCACCTTACTCCCCAACTATGGCTACACCTTC.

The V gene is TRBV5-1, the J gene TRBJ2-3; 12 positions match TRBD2. The CDR3 totals 15 residues. Germline CDR1 reads SGHRS; CDR2 reads YFSETQ. The V and J ends lost 5 bases and 2 bases, in that order; junction bases with no gene match: 3. As DNA, the CDR3 is TGCGCCAGCAGGCTAGCGGGGGGGCTCACAGATACGCAGTATTTT. It codes for CASRLAGGLTDTQYF.

The chain combines TRBV9 with TRBJ1-2, with D uncertain. The CDR3 loop spans 16 amino acids. Germline lookup yields CDR1 SGDLS and CDR2 YYNGEE. Trimming took 3 bases from V and 1 from J, leaving 16 bases between them. The CDR3 is CASSAEGTRLNYGYTF. CDR3 sequence (DNA): TGTGCCAGCAGCGCCGAGGGAACCAGACTTAACTATGGCTACACCTTC. The full variable domain, in which reference TRBV9 and TRBJ1-2 provide the parts outside the CDR3, is DSGVTQTPKHLITATGQRVTLRCSPRSGDLSVYWYQQSLDQGLQFLIQYYNGEERAKGNILERFSAQQFPDLHSELNLSSLELGDSALYFCASSAEGTRLNYGYTFGSGTRLTVV.

The sample holds a few counts of this clone. V gene TRBV5-1 combines with J gene TRBJ2-7; 12 positions match TRBD1. Looked up from germline, CDR1 is SGHRS and CDR2 is YFSETQ. This CDR3 spans 14 amino acids. J was trimmed by 6 bases and V by 5 bases; bases with no gene match: 6. The CDR3: CASSLRDRGREQYF. The CDR3 nucleotides are TGCGCCAGCAGTTTGCGGGACAGGGGGCGCGAGCAGTACTTC.

The V call is TRBV7-9, the J call TRBJ2-7; perhaps TRBD1 as D (5 bases). The germline V gene has CDR1 SEHNR and CDR2 FQNEAQ (reference sequence). Trimming removed 3 bases at V and 5 bases at J, with 20 bases between. The CDR3 contains 16 residues. CDR3 sequence reads: CASSFRVWAGKDEQYF. The CDR3 DNA is TGTGCCAGCAGCTTTCGGGTTTGGGCAGGGAAAGACGAGCAGTACTTC.

J is TRBJ1-1 and V is TRBV4-1; no reliable D call. There are 14 residues in the CDR3. The V end was cut by 4 bases, the J end by 11 bases, with 20 bases between. The germline V gene encodes CDR1 MGHRA and CDR2 YSYEKL. Here the CDR3 reads CASSPALGIGEAFF. DNA of the CDR3: TGCGCCAGCAGCCCAGCACTTGGAATCGGAGAGGCTTTCTTT.

The genes are TRBV4-2 and TRBJ2-5, with TRBD2 identical over 10 bases. The V gene end was trimmed by 1 base and the J gene end by 4 bases; junction bases not matched to a gene: 12. CDR1 LGHNA and CDR2 YNFKEQ come from the germline V gene. The CDR3 extends over 18 amino acids. CDR3 loop: CASSQGRTSGGEAETQYF. CDR3 coding DNA: TGTGCCAGCAGCCAAGGGAGGACTAGCGGAGGTGAAGCAGAGACCCAGTACTTC.

The rearrangement joins TRBV4-2 to TRBJ2-5; 8 nucleotides match TRBD2. Germline values: CDR1 LGHNA, CDR2 YNFKEQ. V was pared by 9 bases and J by 2 bases, with 8 bases of the junction left unmatched. The CDR3 totals 14 residues. The CDR3 region has the DNA TGTGCCAGTGGGGGTAGCGGGACTCAAGAGACCCAGTACTTC. Its protein is CASGGSGTQETQYF.

The chain has TRBV7-8 and TRBJ2-7, with D unclear. V was shortened by 8 bases and J by 0 bases, with 20 bases between the two germline ends. Germline CDR1 and CDR2: SGHVS and FQNEAQ. The CDR3 consists of 16 residues. The CDR3 spells CASSRLPAPSSYEQYF. DNA for the CDR3: TGTGCCAGCTCCAGGCTTCCGGCACCCAGCTCCTACGAGCAGTACTTC.

This clone was seen a single time. V gene TRBV5-1 combines with J gene TRBJ2-2; weak D call: TRBD1 (6 bases). The CDR3 spans 14 residues. V was shortened by 3 bases and J by 6 bases, with 12 bases between the two germline ends. Looked up from germline, CDR1 is SGHRS and CDR2 is YFSETQ. The CDR3 bases are TGCGCCAGCAGCTCAAACACAGGGTCCGGGGAGCTGTTTTTT. Translating gives CASSSNTGSGELFF.

This chain links TRBV4-2 with TRBJ1-2, with D possibly TRBD1 on 5 matching bases. Between the trimmed V and J ends, which lost 0 bases and 8 bases, there was a span of 19 bases. The germline V gene has CDR1 LGHNA and CDR2 YNFKEQ. The CDR3 runs to 16 residues. The CDR3: CASSQEQVPELQGYTF. CDR3 bases: TGTGCCAGCAGCCAAGAACAGGTTCCCGAGTTACAGGGCTACACCTTC.

This clone showed up just once. This chain uses TRBV27 with TRBJ2-5, with 7 bases lining up with TRBD1. Unmatched junction bases numbered 6, after V lost 6 bases and J lost 5 bases. CDR3 size: 13 residues. In germline, CDR1 is MNHEY, CDR2 SMNVEV (reference sequence). The CDR3 DNA is TGTGCCAGCAGCCGACAGGGTGGGGAGACCCAGTACTTC. It is translated as CASSRQGGETQYF.

The chain uses TRBV25-1 and TRBJ2-1; D possibly corresponds to TRBD1 (6 bases). Looked up from germline, CDR1 is MGHDK and CDR2 is SYGVNS. V was cut by 8 bases and J by 2 bases, with 13 bases left in between. The CDR3 has 14 residues. CDR3 DNA: TGTGCCAGCTCGGGACATACACCCTACAATGAGCAGTTCTTC. Its protein product is CASSGHTPYNEQFF.

The genes are TRBV12-3 or TRBV12-4 and TRBJ1-2; 7 bases match TRBD1. This CDR3 has 13 amino acids. J lost 3 bases, V lost 5 bases, and 3 bases had no gene match. The CDR3 coding sequence is TGTGCCAGCAGTAGGGGGCCAGACTATGGCTACACCTTC. Its translation: CASSRGPDYGYTF.

This clone was counted a few times. This chain joins TRBV24-1 and TRBJ1-5; D perhaps matches TRBD1 (6 bases). Per the germline V gene, CDR1 is KGHDR and CDR2 is SFDVKD. Between the trimmed V and J ends, which lost 3 bases and 5 bases, there was a span of 10 bases. The CDR3 has 14 residues. CDR3 sequence (DNA): TGTGCCACCAGTGATAAGACAGGCCATCAGCCCCAGCATTTT. Encoded protein: CATSDKTGHQPQHF.

This clone was seen more than once but under ten times. This sequence joins TRBV6-1 and TRBJ1-6; D possibly corresponds to TRBD1 (5 bases). The CDR3 length is 18 residues. Germline CDR1 is MNHNS and CDR2 is SASEGT. The V end lost 3 bases, the J end lost 0 bases, and 15 bases lay between the germline ends. Here the CDR3 DNA reads TGTGCCAGCAGTGACGTGGGGACTAGGAGCTCCTATAATTCACCCCTCCACTTT. Protein sequence: CASSDVGTRSSYNSPLHF.

The chain recombines TRBV5-4 with TRBJ1-2, with a possible D match to TRBD1 (5 bases). CDR1 is SGHNT, CDR2 YYREEE, per germline (reference sequence). V was pared by 3 bases and J by 2 bases, with 8 bases between. CDR3 size: 13 residues. The CDR3 protein is CASSSTVNYGYTF. For the CDR3, the DNA is TGTGCCAGCAGCTCGACAGTGAACTATGGCTACACCTTC.

The V call is TRBV6-5, the J call TRBJ2-1, with 8 bases fitting TRBD1. CDR3 length equals 14 residues. Per the germline V gene, CDR1 is MNHEY and CDR2 is SVGAGI. V shed 3 bases, J shed 8 bases, and the junction held 6 bases outside the gene matches. The CDR3 sequence: CASSYNGQGYEQFF. Written as DNA, the CDR3 is TGTGCCAGCAGTTATAATGGACAGGGCTATGAGCAGTTCTTC.

This chain links TRBV7-7 with TRBJ2-3, with D possibly matching TRBD2 (6 bases). The CDR3 totals 14 residues. Germline CDR1 SSHAT, CDR2 FNYEAQ (reference sequence). Trimming cost V 1 base and J 4 bases, with 9 bases left between them. CDR3 in DNA: TGTGCCAGCAGCTTAGGGGTAGCGGCAGATACGCAGTATTTT. Protein sequence: CASSLGVAADTQYF.

V is TRBV7-9 and J is TRBJ1-4; D is ambiguous. The ends were cut back, 2 bases at V and 8 bases at J, with 15 bases in the middle. The CDR3 has 15 residues. Germline CDR1 reads SEHNR; CDR2 reads FQNEAQ (reference sequence). Here the CDR3 reads CASSLMGQDLEKLFF. CDR3 nucleotide sequence: TGTGCCAGCAGCTTAATGGGCCAGGATCTGGAAAAACTGTTTTTT.